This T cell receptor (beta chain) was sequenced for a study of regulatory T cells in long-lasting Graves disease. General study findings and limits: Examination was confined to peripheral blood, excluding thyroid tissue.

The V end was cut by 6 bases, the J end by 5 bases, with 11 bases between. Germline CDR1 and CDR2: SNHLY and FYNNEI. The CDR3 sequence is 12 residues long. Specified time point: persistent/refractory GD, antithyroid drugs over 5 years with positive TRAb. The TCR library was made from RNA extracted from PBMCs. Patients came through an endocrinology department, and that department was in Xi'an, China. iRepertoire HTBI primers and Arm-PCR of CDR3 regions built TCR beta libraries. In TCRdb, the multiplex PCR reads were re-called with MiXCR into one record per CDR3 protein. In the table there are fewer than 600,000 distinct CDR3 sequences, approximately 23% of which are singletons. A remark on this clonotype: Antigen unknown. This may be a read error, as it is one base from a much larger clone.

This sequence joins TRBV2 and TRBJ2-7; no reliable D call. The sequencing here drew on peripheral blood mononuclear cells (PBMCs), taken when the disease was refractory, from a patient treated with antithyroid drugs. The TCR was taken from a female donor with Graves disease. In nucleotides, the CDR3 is TGTGCCAGCAGCTTAAGTTACGACGAGCAGTACTTC. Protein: CASSLSYDEQYF. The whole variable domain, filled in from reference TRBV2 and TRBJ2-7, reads EPEVTQTPSHQVTQMGQEVILRCVPISNHLYFYWYRQILGQKVEFLVSFYNNEISEKSEIFDDQFSVERPDGSNFTLKIRSTKLEDSAMYFCASSLSYDEQYFGPGTRLTVT.